This T cell receptor (beta chain) emerged from a study of shared clonotypes between healthy human individuals. The V and J ends lost 1 base and 4 bases respectively, with 17 bases between them. The CDR3 is 17 residues long. Germline-derived CDR1 and CDR2 are SNHLY and FYNNEI. The study, taken as a whole, reports: When compared with the clonotypes that were shared by all four sorted-subset donors, the non-shared clonotypes turned out to have lower generation probabilities. Memory subsets had estimated richness that was generally smaller than that of naive subsets.

It was about 190 ng DNA, 28,000 or so T cell genomes, that sorted-subset replicate PCRs used. This table comes from immunoSEQ multiplex PCR, and its TCRdb copy is limited to in-frame clones, with some not included. The table lists about 1 million clones, more than 60% of them singletons. Only one count was recorded for this clone. Its antigen is as yet unknown. Sequencing was carried out using memory CD4+ T cells sorted from blood. Subset indicated: CD45RA-negative fraction. The receptor's source is a man between 18 and 29 years old in good health. The chain has TRBV2 and TRBJ2-1; the D call may be TRBD1 or TRBD2 (5 bases each). The CDR3 DNA is TGTGCCAGCAGTGAAGTATCCCCGGGGCGGACATACAATGAGCAGTTCTTC. Its translation is CASSEVSPGRTYNEQFF. Looking up the rest from reference TRBV2 and TRBJ2-1 gives the full variable domain: EPEVTQTPSHQVTQMGQEVILRCVPISNHLYFYWYRQILGQKVEFLVSFYNNEISEKSEIFDDQFSVERPDGSNFTLKIRSTKLEDSAMYFCASSEVSPGRTYNEQFFGPGTRLTVL.